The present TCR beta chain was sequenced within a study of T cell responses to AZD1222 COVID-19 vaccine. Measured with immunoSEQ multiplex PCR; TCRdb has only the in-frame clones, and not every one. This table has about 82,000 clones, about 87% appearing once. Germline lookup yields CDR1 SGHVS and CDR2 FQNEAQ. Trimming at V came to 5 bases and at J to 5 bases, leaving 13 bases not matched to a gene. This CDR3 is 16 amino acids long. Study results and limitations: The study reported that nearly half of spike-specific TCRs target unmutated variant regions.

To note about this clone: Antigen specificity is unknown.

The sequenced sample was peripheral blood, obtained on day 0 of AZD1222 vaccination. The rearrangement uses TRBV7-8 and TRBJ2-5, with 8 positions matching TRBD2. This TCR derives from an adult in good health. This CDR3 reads CASSLPSGGDDETQYF. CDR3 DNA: TGTGCCAGCAGCCTACCCTCCGGGGGGGATGATGAGACCCAGTACTTC.